This is a list of T cell receptor beta chains from one sample in a study of blood T cell repertoires in COVID-19. The method was immunoSEQ multiplex PCR; TCRdb's version includes in-frame clones alone and lacks a portion of them. The sample records 200,000 to 300,000 clones, roughly 84% being singletons. The source material was peripheral blood. Receptor source: a man between 60 and 75 years old with acute or convalescent COVID-19. CDR3s include the opening cysteine and the closing phenylalanine or tryptophan. Fields, in order: D gene, J gene, CDR3 length, clone size, V gene, CDR3 DNA, CDR3 protein. The D gene is left open where the match is weak. Expanded clones are given a class, and other clones once, few, many or no size at all.

D gene: NA
J gene: TRBJ1-4
CDR3 length: 14
clone size: NA
V gene: TRBV19
CDR3 DNA: TGTGCCAGTGGCAAATGGCAGACTAATGAAAAACTGTTTTTT
CDR3 protein: CASGKWQTNEKLFF

D gene: NA
J gene: TRBJ2-2
CDR3 length: 13
clone size: NA
V gene: TRBV5-4
CDR3 DNA: TGTGCCAGCGCCCAGGGGAACACCGGGGAGCTGTTTTTT
CDR3 protein: CASAQGNTGELFF

D gene: NA
J gene: TRBJ2-2
CDR3 length: 15
clone size: NA
V gene: TRBV11-2
CDR3 DNA: TGTGCCAGCAGCTCCTACGGACTCCCCCGGGGGGAGCTGTTTTTT
CDR3 protein: CASSSYGLPRGELFF

D gene: TRBD1
J gene: TRBJ1-4
CDR3 length: 14
clone size: NA
V gene: TRBV6-5
CDR3 DNA: TGTGCCAGCAGTTCCACAGGGGTTCGAGAAAAACTGTTTTTT
CDR3 protein: CASSSTGVREKLFF

D gene: TRBD2
J gene: TRBJ2-7
CDR3 length: 15
clone size: NA
V gene: TRBV9
CDR3 DNA: TGTGCCAGCAGCGTAGGCCTAGCGGGAGATGGCGAGCAGTACTTC
CDR3 protein: CASSVGLAGDGEQYF

D gene: NA
J gene: TRBJ1-5
CDR3 length: 13
clone size: NA
V gene: TRBV12-3/TRBV12-4
CDR3 DNA: TGTGCCAGCAGTTTAGGGGGCCGTCAGCCCCAGCATTTT
CDR3 protein: CASSLGGRQPQHF

D gene: TRBD1
J gene: TRBJ2-7
CDR3 length: 13
clone size: NA
V gene: TRBV5-4
CDR3 DNA: TGTGCCAGCAGCTCGGATAGGGGGCGCGAGCAGTACTTC
CDR3 protein: CASSSDRGREQYF

D gene: TRBD1
J gene: TRBJ1-5
CDR3 length: 16
clone size: NA
V gene: TRBV19
CDR3 DNA: TGTGCCAGTAGTATTCGACAGGGTCTGGGCAATCAGCCCCAGCATTTT
CDR3 protein: CASSIRQGLGNQPQHF

D gene: TRBD1
J gene: TRBJ1-2
CDR3 length: 14
clone size: NA
V gene: TRBV25-1
CDR3 DNA: TGTGCCAGCAGTGCCGAGACAGGGGTCTATGGCTACACCTTC
CDR3 protein: CASSAETGVYGYTF

D gene: NA
J gene: TRBJ2-7
CDR3 length: 14
clone size: NA
V gene: TRBV4-3
CDR3 DNA: TGCGCCAGCAGCCAAGGGGCAGGTCACTACGAGCAGTACTTC
CDR3 protein: CASSQGAGHYEQYF

D gene: TRBD1
J gene: TRBJ1-5
CDR3 length: 12
clone size: once
V gene: TRBV5-7
CDR3 DNA: TGTGCCACAAGGGGGCTCAATCAGCCCCAGCATTTT
CDR3 protein: CATRGLNQPQHF

D gene: TRBD2
J gene: TRBJ2-7
CDR3 length: 16
clone size: NA
V gene: TRBV7-6
CDR3 DNA: TGTGCCAGCAGCGAGTTAGCGGGAGGCCTCTCCTACGAGCAGTACTTC
CDR3 protein: CASSELAGGLSYEQYF

D gene: NA
J gene: TRBJ2-7
CDR3 length: 12
clone size: NA
V gene: TRBV3-1/TRBV3-2
CDR3 DNA: TGTGCCAGCAGCCTAACAGTTGGCGAGCAGTACTTC
CDR3 protein: CASSLTVGEQYF

D gene: TRBD1
J gene: TRBJ1-6
CDR3 length: 17
clone size: NA
V gene: TRBV28
CDR3 DNA: TGTGCCAGCAGTAGCGCCCCGGGACAGGGCAATAATTCACCCCTCCACTTT
CDR3 protein: CASSSAPGQGNNSPLHF

D gene: TRBD2
J gene: TRBJ2-5
CDR3 length: 17
clone size: few
V gene: TRBV18
CDR3 DNA: TGTGCCAGCTCACCACCGATCCTAGCGGGAGGGCGGGAGACCCAGTACTTC
CDR3 protein: CASSPPILAGGRETQYF

D gene: TRBD2
J gene: TRBJ2-1
CDR3 length: 20
clone size: few
V gene: TRBV3-1/TRBV3-2
CDR3 DNA: TGTGCCAGCAGCCAACACCGACTAGCGGGAGGGACGAGCTCCTACAATGAGCAGTTCTTC
CDR3 protein: CASSQHRLAGGTSSYNEQFF

D gene: TRBD2
J gene: TRBJ2-2
CDR3 length: 17
clone size: NA
V gene: TRBV24-1
CDR3 DNA: TGTGCCACCAGTGATTTGCTTTCTAGCGGGAACGCCGGGGAGCTGTTTTTT
CDR3 protein: CATSDLLSSGNAGELFF

D gene: NA
J gene: TRBJ2-6
CDR3 length: 15
clone size: NA
V gene: TRBV29-1
CDR3 DNA: TGCAGCGTTTCCAGTAAATACTCTGGGGCCAACGTCCTGACTTTC
CDR3 protein: CSVSSKYSGANVLTF

D gene: TRBD1
J gene: TRBJ2-2
CDR3 length: 16
clone size: NA
V gene: TRBV11-2
CDR3 DNA: TGTGCCAGCAGCCTCGGCAGGGGGCCGAACACCGGGGAGCTGTTTTTT
CDR3 protein: CASSLGRGPNTGELFF

D gene: TRBD1
J gene: TRBJ1-5
CDR3 length: 15
clone size: NA
V gene: TRBV2
CDR3 DNA: TGTGCCAGCAGTTTCGCGGGGACAGGGACTCAGCCCCAGCATTTT
CDR3 protein: CASSFAGTGTQPQHF

D gene: NA
J gene: TRBJ1-1
CDR3 length: 14
clone size: few
V gene: TRBV5-1
CDR3 DNA: TGCGCCAGCAGCCCCGACAGACCTCCCGGTGGAGCTTTCTTT
CDR3 protein: CASSPDRPPGGAFF

D gene: NA
J gene: TRBJ2-7
CDR3 length: 12
clone size: NA
V gene: TRBV6-5
CDR3 DNA: TGTGCCAGCAGCTCCAACACCTACGAGCAGTACTTC
CDR3 protein: CASSSNTYEQYF

D gene: NA
J gene: TRBJ1-2
CDR3 length: 14
clone size: NA
V gene: TRBV7-2
CDR3 DNA: TGTGCCAGCAGCTTAGTGGAACTGGGGAGAGGCTACACCTTC
CDR3 protein: CASSLVELGRGYTF

D gene: NA
J gene: TRBJ1-2
CDR3 length: 16
clone size: NA
V gene: TRBV2
CDR3 DNA: TGTGCCAGCAGTGAAGCAAGAGGAGGGTTGGGCTATGGCTACACCTTC
CDR3 protein: CASSEARGGLGYGYTF

D gene: TRBD1
J gene: TRBJ2-7
CDR3 length: 19
clone size: NA
V gene: TRBV24-1
CDR3 DNA: TGTGCCACCAGTGATTTGGAGTTGCCGACAGGGGCAGAGTCCTACGAGCAGTACTTC
CDR3 protein: CATSDLELPTGAESYEQYF

D gene: NA
J gene: TRBJ1-2
CDR3 length: 13
clone size: NA
V gene: TRBV6-5
CDR3 DNA: TGTGCCAGCAGGCCCAGGGTTAACTATGGCTACACCTTC
CDR3 protein: CASRPRVNYGYTF